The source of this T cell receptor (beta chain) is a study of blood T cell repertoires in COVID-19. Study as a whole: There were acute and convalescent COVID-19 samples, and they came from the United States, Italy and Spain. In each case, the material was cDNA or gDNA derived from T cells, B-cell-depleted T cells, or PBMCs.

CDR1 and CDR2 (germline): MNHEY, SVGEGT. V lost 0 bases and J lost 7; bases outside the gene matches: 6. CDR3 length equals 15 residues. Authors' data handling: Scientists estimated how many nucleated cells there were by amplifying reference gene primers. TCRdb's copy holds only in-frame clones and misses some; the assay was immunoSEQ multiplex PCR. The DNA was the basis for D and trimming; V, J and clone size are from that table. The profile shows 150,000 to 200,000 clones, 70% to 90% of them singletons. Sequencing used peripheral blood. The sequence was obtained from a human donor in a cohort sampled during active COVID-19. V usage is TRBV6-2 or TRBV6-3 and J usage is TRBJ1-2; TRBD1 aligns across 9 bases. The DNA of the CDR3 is TGTGCCAGCAGTTACTCGCGGGACAGGGTTGGTGGCTACACCTTC. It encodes CASSYSRDRVGGYTF.